The rows below give T cell receptor beta chains drawn from one sample of a study of blood T cells in healthy people across ages. MiXCR, run by TCRdb on the 5' RACE reads, gives a single entry per CDR3 protein. The sample shows 1.5 million to 2 million distinct CDR3 sequences, approximately 40% of them seen only once. The sample taken for sequencing was blood. These receptors came from a human donor in good health. Each CDR3 is given with its conserved first and last residue. The order of the fields is J gene, CDR3 length, D gene, V gene, clone size, CDR3 protein, CDR3 DNA. D genes are given only for firm matches. A row's size may be missing; if present it is once, few, many or a size class.

j_gene: TRBJ2-7; len: 15; d_gene: TRBD1; v_gene: TRBV20-1; abundance: NA; CDR3aa: CSASEDDRDLYEQYF; CDR3nt: TGCAGTGCTAGTGAGGATGACAGGGACCTCTACGAGCAGTACTTC
j_gene: TRBJ1-4; len: 13; d_gene: NA; v_gene: TRBV15; abundance: few; CDR3aa: CATSLTGNEKLFF; CDR3nt: TGTGCCACCAGCCTAACAGGGAATGAAAAACTGTTTTTT
j_gene: TRBJ2-1; len: 15; d_gene: TRBD2; v_gene: TRBV12-3/TRBV12-4; abundance: NA; CDR3aa: CASTIIAGGRGEQFF; CDR3nt: TGTGCCAGCACTATAATAGCGGGGGGGCGAGGTGAGCAGTTCTTC
j_gene: TRBJ1-5; len: 18; d_gene: NA; v_gene: TRBV6-2/TRBV6-3; abundance: NA; CDR3aa: CASSYPFSIRDNHQPQHF; CDR3nt: TGTGCCAGCAGTTATCCTTTCTCGATCCGGGACAACCATCAGCCCCAGCATTTT
j_gene: TRBJ2-5; len: 12; d_gene: NA; v_gene: TRBV29-1; abundance: many; CDR3aa: CSAQGLGETQYF; CDR3nt: TGCAGCGCTCAGGGGTTGGGAGAGACCCAGTACTTC
j_gene: TRBJ2-3; len: 15; d_gene: NA; v_gene: TRBV7-2; abundance: many; CDR3aa: CASSFGADSTDTQYF; CDR3nt: TGTGCCAGCAGCTTCGGAGCGGATTCGACAGATACGCAGTATTTT
j_gene: TRBJ2-7; len: 13; d_gene: NA; v_gene: TRBV18; abundance: NA; CDR3aa: CASSPGHIYEQYF; CDR3nt: TGTGCCAGCTCCCCGGGACATATCTACGAGCAGTACTTC
j_gene: TRBJ1-4; len: 12; d_gene: NA; v_gene: TRBV6-9; abundance: NA; CDR3aa: CASTLGGEKLFF; CDR3nt: TGTGCCAGCACCCTAGGGGGAGAAAAACTGTTTTTT
j_gene: TRBJ2-7; len: 15; d_gene: NA; v_gene: TRBV12-3/TRBV12-4; abundance: few; CDR3aa: CASSFFPEGSYEQYF; CDR3nt: TGTGCCAGCAGTTTTTTCCCGGAAGGAAGCTACGAGCAGTACTTC
j_gene: TRBJ2-3; len: 14; d_gene: NA; v_gene: TRBV25-1; abundance: NA; CDR3aa: CASSKGWGTDTQYF; CDR3nt: TGTGCCAGCAGTAAAGGGTGGGGCACAGATACGCAGTATTTT
j_gene: TRBJ1-6; len: 14; d_gene: NA; v_gene: TRBV27; abundance: NA; CDR3aa: CASGFGTGRSPLHF; CDR3nt: TGTGCCAGCGGATTTGGGACGGGGCGATCACCCCTCCACTTT
j_gene: TRBJ1-5; len: 14; d_gene: NA; v_gene: TRBV5-6; abundance: few; CDR3aa: CASSLEGDYQPQHF; CDR3nt: TGTGCCAGCAGCTTGGAGGGGGACTATCAGCCCCAGCATTTT
j_gene: TRBJ1-2; len: 17; d_gene: NA; v_gene: TRBV25-1; abundance: NA; CDR3aa: CASSEFYPQGNGYGYTF; CDR3nt: TGTGCCAGCAGTGAATTCTATCCTCAGGGAAATGGGTATGGCTACACCTTC
j_gene: TRBJ1-5; len: 15; d_gene: TRBD1; v_gene: TRBV12-3/TRBV12-4; abundance: NA; CDR3aa: CASSLTGLGNQPQHF; CDR3nt: TGTGCCAGCAGTTTGACAGGGTTGGGCAATCAGCCCCAGCATTTT
j_gene: TRBJ2-5; len: 11; d_gene: NA; v_gene: TRBV6-2/TRBV6-3; abundance: few; CDR3aa: CASSLRWEQYF; CDR3nt: TGTGCCAGCAGTTTGAGGTGGGAGCAGTACTTC
j_gene: TRBJ2-1; len: 16; d_gene: TRBD2; v_gene: TRBV5-5; abundance: NA; CDR3aa: CASSLAASGGAGEQFF; CDR3nt: TGTGCCAGCAGCTTGGCAGCTAGCGGGGGTGCCGGGGAGCAGTTCTTC
j_gene: TRBJ2-5; len: 13; d_gene: NA; v_gene: TRBV12-3/TRBV12-4; abundance: NA; CDR3aa: CASRLGAGETQYF; CDR3nt: TGTGCCAGCAGGCTGGGGGCGGGTGAGACCCAGTACTTC
j_gene: TRBJ1-1; len: 15; d_gene: NA; v_gene: TRBV11-3; abundance: NA; CDR3aa: CASSLDQTGPGGAFF; CDR3nt: TGTGCCAGCAGCTTAGACCAAACCGGCCCCGGTGGCGCTTTCTTT
j_gene: TRBJ2-3; len: 16; d_gene: TRBD2; v_gene: TRBV11-2; abundance: few; CDR3aa: CASSLSGGRPTDTQYF; CDR3nt: TGTGCCAGCAGCTTATCGGGGGGGAGACCCACAGATACGCAGTATTTT
j_gene: TRBJ2-1; len: 16; d_gene: NA; v_gene: TRBV4-3; abundance: NA; CDR3aa: CASSQGRAGDLLEQFF; CDR3nt: TGCGCCAGCAGCCAAGGGAGGGCAGGGGACCTTCTCGAGCAGTTCTTC
j_gene: TRBJ2-7; len: 13; d_gene: NA; v_gene: TRBV28; abundance: NA; CDR3aa: CASMGGGGLVQYF; CDR3nt: TGTGCCAGTATGGGGGGCGGGGGCCTCGTACAGTACTTC
j_gene: TRBJ1-4; len: 15; d_gene: NA; v_gene: TRBV29-1; abundance: NA; CDR3aa: CSVEEGGQMNEKLFF; CDR3nt: TGCAGCGTTGAAGAGGGGGGACAAATGAATGAAAAACTGTTTTTT
j_gene: TRBJ2-7; len: 12; d_gene: NA; v_gene: TRBV20-1; abundance: NA; CDR3aa: CSATGGSYEQYF; CDR3nt: TGCAGTGCTACCGGGGGCTCCTACGAGCAGTACTTC
j_gene: TRBJ2-7; len: 13; d_gene: NA; v_gene: TRBV30; abundance: once; CDR3aa: CAWTRGSTYEQYF; CDR3nt: TGTGCCTGGACCAGGGGCAGCACCTACGAGCAGTACTTC
j_gene: TRBJ2-2; len: 16; d_gene: TRBD2; v_gene: TRBV20-1; abundance: NA; CDR3aa: CSARDPRTRVSGELFF; CDR3nt: TGCAGTGCTAGAGATCCCCGGACTAGAGTCTCCGGGGAGCTGTTTTTT